Reported below is one T cell receptor (beta chain). The data belong to a study of blood T cell repertoires in COVID-19. The wider study: In each case, the material was cDNA or gDNA derived from T cells, B-cell-depleted T cells, or PBMCs.

Per the authors' pipeline: Estimates of nucleated cell counts were drawn from the amplification of reference gene primers. Sequenced by immunoSEQ multiplex PCR; TCRdb stores in-frame clones only, minus some. That table is the source of V, J and clone size, and D and trimming were worked out from the DNA. The sample has about 210,000 clones, over 70% seen once; the top ten hold about 7.4%. Germline V lookup: CDR1 MDHEN, CDR2 SYDVKM. V trimming: 4 bases; J trimming: 3 bases; junction bases outside the gene matches: 7. The CDR3 sequence is 15 residues long. The genes are TRBV28 and TRBJ2-3; 7 bases agree with TRBD2. This sequence originates from a woman between 45 and 65 years old with acute or convalescent COVID-19. What was sequenced was peripheral blood. The CDR3 DNA is TGTGCCAGCAGTTCTAGCGGAGGGCTAACAGATACGCAGTATTTT. It specifies CASSSSGGLTDTQYF.